These 25 T cell receptor beta chains share one sample of origin, sequenced in a study of identical twins. In TCRdb, the 5' RACE reads were re-called with MiXCR into one record per CDR3 protein. The sample lists around 160,000 distinct CDR3 sequences; 3.5% were seen once. The sequencing sample was made of memory T cells sorted from blood. The origin of the receptors is a man aged 18-30 years in good health.

There are many counts of this clonotype. The chain links TRBV20-1 to TRBJ2-7; maybe TRBD2 (6 bases). The CDR3 is 10 amino acids. CDR1 DFQATT and CDR2 SNEGSKA come from the germline V gene (reference sequence). Trimming removed 6 bases at V and 9 bases at J, with 12 bases between. CDR3 in DNA: TGCAGTGCGACTGGGGGGAGGCAGTACTTC. This translates into CSATGGRQYF.

Ten or more counts support this clonotype. CDR3 DNA: TGCAGTGCCAGTAATCCGAGCGGGAGGGAAGACAATGAGCAGTTCTTC. This gives the protein CSASNPSGREDNEQFF. V and J are TRBV20-1 and TRBJ2-1; 10 bases are a match to TRBD2. Germline CDR1 and CDR2: DFQATT and SNEGSKA (reference sequence). The CDR3 covers 16 residues. V lost 6 bases and J lost 5; bases outside the gene matches: 13.

This clonotype was found many times. The rearrangement uses TRBV3-1 and TRBJ2-1, with a possible D match to TRBD2 (6 bases). The CDR3 is 15 residues long. The ends were cut back, 4 bases at V and 0 bases at J, with 10 bases in the middle. Germline values: CDR1 LGHDT, CDR2 YNNKEL (reference sequence). CDR3 region: CASSRLGGSYNEQFF. For the CDR3, the DNA is TGTGCCAGCAGCCGTCTGGGAGGCTCCTACAATGAGCAGTTCTTC.

The sample holds many counts of this clonotype. The chain employs TRBV20-1 and TRBJ2-4; D possibly corresponds to TRBD1 (5 bases). Germline loops: CDR1 DFQATT, CDR2 SNEGSKA (reference sequence). The CDR3 length is 13 residues. V lost 2 bases and J lost 6, with 11 bases in between. The CDR3 region is CSARPPTGNIQYF. The CDR3 DNA follows: TGCAGTGCTAGACCCCCTACAGGAAACATTCAGTACTTC.

This clonotype has at least ten counts. This chain links TRBV20-1 with TRBJ1-2; D call uncertain. CDR3 length: 12 amino acids. V gave up 3 bases and J gave up 4 bases, with 9 bases separating them. In germline, CDR1 is DFQATT, CDR2 SNEGSKA (reference sequence). The CDR3 nucleotides are TGCAGTGCTAGGGGCAGAGTCTATGGCTACACCTTC. Protein product: CSARGRVYGYTF.

This clonotype was detected ten times or more. The CDR3 reads CASSLLPPGTGAQETQYF. The CDR3 DNA sequence: TGCGCCAGCAGCTTGTTGCCCCCCGGGACAGGGGCCCAAGAGACCCAGTACTTC. The genes are TRBV5-1 and TRBJ2-5; TRBD1 aligns across 10 bases. Trimming at V came to 1 base and at J to 1 base, leaving 10 bases not matched to a gene. The V gene's germline CDR1 is SGHRS and CDR2 YFSETQ. The CDR3 spans 18 residues.

Ten or more counts support this clonotype. This rearrangement joins TRBV5-6 to TRBJ2-1, with 11 bases that match TRBD2. V lost 0 bases to trimming and J lost 6 bases; unmatched junction nucleotides: 2. The V gene's germline CDR1 is SGHDT and CDR2 YYEEEE. This CDR3 is built from 15 residues. The CDR3 DNA is TGTGCCAGCAGCTTGGGACTAGCGGGATTCAATGAGCAGTTCTTC. Protein sequence: CASSLGLAGFNEQFF.

This clonotype was counted at least ten times. The chain is built from TRBV20-1 and TRBJ1-5, with a tentative D call TRBD1 (5 bases). The CDR3 loop spans 12 amino acids. The ends were cut back, 3 bases at V and 3 bases at J, with 6 bases in the middle. Germline V gene lookup returns CDR1 DFQATT and CDR2 SNEGSKA (reference sequence). This chain's CDR3 is CSARDNNQPQHF. The DNA for the CDR3 is TGCAGTGCTAGGGACAACAATCAGCCCCAGCATTTT.

This clonotype was seen many times. This chain links TRBV19 with TRBJ2-3; the D is unclear. Germline lookup yields CDR1 LNHDA and CDR2 SQIVND (reference sequence). The CDR3 covers 15 residues. The germline V and J ends were trimmed by 5 bases and 5 bases, with 17 bases remaining between them. CDR3: CASSAAGWARDTQYF. The CDR3 DNA follows: TGTGCCAGTAGTGCCGCTGGTTGGGCTAGAGATACGCAGTATTTT.

This clonotype was counted ten times or more. The V gene is TRBV12-3 or TRBV12-4, the J gene TRBJ1-1; no definite D call. The CDR3 loop spans 13 amino acids. Trimming took 2 bases from V and 9 from J, leaving 13 bases between them. The chain's CDR3 is CASSLMGGLKAFF. CDR3 nucleotide sequence: TGTGCCAGCAGTTTAATGGGCGGTTTAAAAGCTTTCTTT.

This clonotype was found many times. J is TRBJ2-5 and V is TRBV2, with 8 bases matching TRBD1. With V trimmed by 6 bases and J by 1 base, 4 bases remained unmatched. This CDR3 is 14 amino acids long. Germline V gives CDR1 SNHLY, CDR2 FYNNEI. CDR3 bases: TGTGCCAGCAGGAGGACAGGGATCCAAGAGACCCAGTACTTC. Protein sequence: CASRRTGIQETQYF.

This clonotype has at least ten counts. The gene calls are TRBV14 and TRBJ2-3; D not resolved. Looked up from germline, CDR1 is SGHDN and CDR2 is FVKESK. The CDR3 has 15 residues. Trimming left V 0 bases short and J 3 bases short, with 10 bases between. This chain's CDR3 is CASSQDQGWTDTQYF. The CDR3 DNA follows: TGTGCCAGCAGCCAAGACCAAGGTTGGACAGATACGCAGTATTTT.

This clonotype has more than one count but fewer than ten. This chain links TRBV5-5 with TRBJ2-2; D not certain. The CDR3 is made up of 11 amino acids. Per the germline V gene, CDR1 is SGHKS and CDR2 is YYEKEE (reference sequence). V dropped 4 bases and J dropped 7 bases, with 5 bases sitting between them. CDR3 in DNA: TGTGCCAGCAGCGCCAACGGGGAGCTGTTTTTT. It yields the protein CASSANGELFF. Full variable domain (rest looked up from reference TRBV5-5 and TRBJ2-2): DAGVTQSPTHLIKTRGQQVTLRCSPISGHKSVSWYQQVLGQGPQFIFQYYEKEERGRGNFPDRFSARQFPNYSSELNVNALLLGDSALYLCASSANGELFFGEGSRLTVL.

This clonotype showed up just a few times. This CDR3 fails to terminate in the conserved phenylalanine or tryptophan, so it likely reflects a read error. This chain links TRBV2 with TRBJ2-7; 9 bases line up with TRBD2. Germline CDR1 and CDR2: SNHLY and FYNNEI. The CDR3 length is 12 residues. Trimming cost V 9 bases and J 5 bases; bases outside gene matches: 5. CDR3 sequence reads: CASCPSGNEQYY. The CDR3, as DNA: TGTGCCAGTTGTCCTAGCGGGAACGAGCAGTACTAC.

The table lists this clonotype with many counts. The chain employs TRBV5-1 and TRBJ2-7; TRBD1 matches 7 bases. The J segment lost 6 bases and the V segment lost 0 bases, leaving 6 bases of the junction unmatched. The CDR3 loop spans 14 amino acids. CDR1 SGHRS and CDR2 YFSETQ come from the germline V gene. CDR3 nucleotide sequence: TGCGCCAGCAGCTTGGGACAGGGTGGAAGCGAGCAGTACTTC. Amino acid sequence: CASSLGQGGSEQYF.

This clonotype was counted ten times or more. This chain uses TRBV5-1 with TRBJ2-1; 9 nucleotides align to TRBD2. The CDR3 runs to 16 residues. The ends lost 6 bases at V and 3 bases at J; junction bases unmatched: 10. The V gene's germline CDR1 is SGHRS and CDR2 YFSETQ. The CDR3 reads CASTEFSGRGYNEQFF. As DNA, the CDR3 is TGCGCCAGCACCGAATTTAGCGGGAGAGGCTACAATGAGCAGTTCTTC.

Ten or more counts support this clonotype. V is TRBV12-3 or TRBV12-4 and J is TRBJ2-7, with TRBD2 matching 10 bases. The junction had 2 bases not matched to a gene; V was cut back by 1 base and J by 2 bases. The CDR3 spans 15 residues. The chain's CDR3 is CASSLELAGPYEQYF. The CDR3 DNA reads as TGTGCCAGCAGTTTAGAACTAGCGGGGCCCTACGAGCAGTACTTC.

In its sample, this clonotype was seen many times. This rearrangement joins TRBV30 to TRBJ1-5; no clear D. Germline CDR1 is GTSNPN and CDR2 is SVGIG (reference sequence). Trimming removed 6 bases at V and 0 bases at J, with 15 bases between. This CDR3 has 15 residues. The CDR3 spells CACHNGPYSNQPQHF. DNA for the CDR3: TGTGCCTGCCATAATGGTCCCTATAGCAATCAGCCCCAGCATTTT.

This clonotype was observed many times. The V gene is TRBV18, the J gene TRBJ1-6; tentatively, D is TRBD1 (5 bases). Germline CDR1 reads KGHSH; CDR2 reads LQKENI. The V and J ends lost 3 bases and 8 bases respectively, with 11 bases between them. The CDR3 sequence is 14 residues long. The CDR3: CASSPRAADSPLHF. CDR3 nucleotide sequence: TGTGCCAGCTCACCCAGGGCGGCGGATTCACCCCTCCACTTT.

This clonotype has at least ten counts. This chain connects TRBV10-3 to TRBJ1-1; D might be TRBD1 (5 bases). Germline CDR1 ENHRY, CDR2 SYGVKD. With 6 bases removed from V and 1 base from J, the gap between germline ends came to 12 bases. The CDR3 runs 14 residues. As DNA, the CDR3 is TGTGCCATCAGCGGCGGAACAGGGAACACTGAAGCTTTCTTT. It translates to CAISGGTGNTEAFF.

This clonotype was seen repeatedly, ten times or more. The chain is built from TRBV5-1 and TRBJ2-3; TRBD2 matches at 7 bases. Unmatched junction bases numbered 8, after V lost 4 bases and J lost 6 bases. Germline CDR1 is SGHRS and CDR2 is YFSETQ. The CDR3 loop spans 14 amino acids. The DNA of the CDR3 is TGCGCCAGCAGCGGGACGGGAGGATTGGATACGCAGTATTTT. It translates to CASSGTGGLDTQYF.

This clonotype was seen only a few times. V and J are TRBV30 and TRBJ2-5, with D possibly being TRBD1 or TRBD2 (5 bases each). The germline CDR1 and CDR2 sequences are GTSNPN and SVGIG (reference sequence). The V end lost 0 bases, the J end lost 6 bases, and 17 bases lay between the germline ends. The CDR3 spans 15 residues. CDR3 DNA: TGTGCCTGGAGTGTAGGGACGGAGTATCTTAAGACCCAGTACTTC. It is translated as CAWSVGTEYLKTQYF.

This clonotype was counted a few times. V usage is TRBV14 and J usage is TRBJ2-1; the match to TRBD1 covers 7 bases. This CDR3 is built from 15 residues. Germline V CDR1 and CDR2: SGHDN, FVKESK. V lost 2 bases to trimming and J lost 10 bases; unmatched junction nucleotides: 11. The CDR3 spells CASSQRITGVGEQFF. The CDR3 coding sequence is TGTGCCAGCAGCCAACGTATTACAGGGGTTGGAGAGCAGTTCTTC.

This clonotype was counted ten times or more. DNA for the CDR3: TGTGCCAGCAGCCCGAGTTGGGGCCCTGAAGCTTTCTTT. Amino acids: CASSPSWGPEAFF. The chain links TRBV3-1 to TRBJ1-1; perhaps TRBD1 as D (5 bases). The CDR3 loop spans 13 amino acids. From germline, CDR1 is LGHDT and CDR2 YNNKEL (reference sequence). V was pared by 4 bases and J by 6 bases, with 12 bases between.

At least ten counts were recorded for this clonotype. The chain uses TRBV11-1 and TRBJ1-5; D is unresolved. Trimming took 0 bases from V and 7 from J, leaving 7 bases between them. Per germline, CDR1 SGHAT and CDR2 FQDESV (reference sequence). This CDR3 is built from 13 residues. The CDR3 region has the DNA TGTGCCAGCAGCTTAGCAGAACAGCAGCCCCAGCATTTT. It translates to CASSLAEQQPQHF. Combining the CDR3 with reference TRBV11-1 and TRBJ1-5 gives the whole variable domain EAEVAQSPRYKITEKSQAVAFWCDPISGHATLYWYRQILGQGPELLVQFQDESVVDDSQLPKDRFSAERLKGVDSTLKIQPAELGDSAMYLCASSLAEQQPQHFGDGTRLSIL.